This TCR beta chain emerged from a study of shared clonotypes between healthy human individuals. Study-wide results and limits: Few donors restricted represented genetic and exposure-history diversity.

The CDR3 runs to 15 residues. The V end lost 8 bases, the J end lost 4 bases, and 18 bases lay between the germline ends. Germline V lookup: CDR1 MDHEN, CDR2 SYDVKM. The deep-level immunoSEQ assay was used. Authors' methods: Junction-only sequences produced by ImmunoSEQ had no quality scores, so filtering differed. Some clones are missing from TCRdb's copy, which holds only in-frame ones; the method was immunoSEQ multiplex PCR. The V and J calls and clone size are taken from that table; D and trimming were inferred from the DNA. The table has 75,000 to 100,000 clones, less than 60% seen once. This clone has only a few counts. The antigen is undetermined.

What was sequenced was PBMCs. The receptor was derived from a woman aged 40 to 50 in good health. Some clones in this sample may be carry-over from other donors' samples. The V and J genes are TRBV28 and TRBJ1-3, with D unclear. The CDR3 DNA reads TGTGCCAGCGGCCCCCCCCTGGGCGGAGGAAACACCATATATTTT. This translates into CASGPPLGGGNTIYF.